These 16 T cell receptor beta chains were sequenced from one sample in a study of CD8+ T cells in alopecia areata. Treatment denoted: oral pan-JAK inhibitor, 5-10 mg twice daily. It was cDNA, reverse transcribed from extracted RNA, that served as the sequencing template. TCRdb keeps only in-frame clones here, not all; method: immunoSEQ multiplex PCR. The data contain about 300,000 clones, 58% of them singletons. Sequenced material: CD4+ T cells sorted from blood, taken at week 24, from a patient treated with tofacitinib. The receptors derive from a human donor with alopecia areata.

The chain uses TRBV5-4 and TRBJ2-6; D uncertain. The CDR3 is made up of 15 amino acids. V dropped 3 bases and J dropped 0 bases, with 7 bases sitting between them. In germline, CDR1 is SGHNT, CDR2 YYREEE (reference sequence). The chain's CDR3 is CASSYQLSGANVLTF. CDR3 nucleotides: TGTGCCAGCAGCTATCAGCTCTCTGGGGCCAACGTCCTGACTTTC.

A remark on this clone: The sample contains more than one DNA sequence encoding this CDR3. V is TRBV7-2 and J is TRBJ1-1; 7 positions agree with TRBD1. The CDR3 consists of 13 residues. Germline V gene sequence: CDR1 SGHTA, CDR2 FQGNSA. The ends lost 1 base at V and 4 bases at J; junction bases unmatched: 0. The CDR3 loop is CASSLDRGTEAFF. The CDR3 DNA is TGTGCCAGCAGCTTAGACAGGGGCACTGAAGCTTTCTTT.

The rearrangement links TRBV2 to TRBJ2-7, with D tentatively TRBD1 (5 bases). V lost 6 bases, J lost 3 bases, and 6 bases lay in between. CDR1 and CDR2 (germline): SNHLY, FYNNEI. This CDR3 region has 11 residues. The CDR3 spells CASRQGYEQYF. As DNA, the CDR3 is TGTGCCAGCAGGCAGGGCTACGAGCAGTACTTC.

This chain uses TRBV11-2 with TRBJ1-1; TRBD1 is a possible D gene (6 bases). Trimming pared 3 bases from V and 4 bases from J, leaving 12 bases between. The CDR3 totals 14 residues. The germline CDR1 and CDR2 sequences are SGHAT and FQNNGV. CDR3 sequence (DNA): TGTGCCAGCAGCTTTTCAGGGGCTGGCACTGAAGCTTTCTTT. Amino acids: CASSFSGAGTEAFF.

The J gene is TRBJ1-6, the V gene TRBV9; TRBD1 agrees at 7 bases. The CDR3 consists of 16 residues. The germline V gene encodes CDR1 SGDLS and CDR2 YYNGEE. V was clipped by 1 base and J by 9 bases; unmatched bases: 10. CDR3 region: CASSVTVDRAGSPLHF. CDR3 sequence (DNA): TGTGCCAGCAGCGTAACTGTTGACAGGGCAGGTTCACCCCTCCACTTT. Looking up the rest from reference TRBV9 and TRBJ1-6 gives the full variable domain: DSGVTQTPKHLITATGQRVTLRCSPRSGDLSVYWYQQSLDQGLQFLIQYYNGEERAKGNILERFSAQQFPDLHSELNLSSLELGDSALYFCASSVTVDRAGSPLHFGNGTRLTVT.

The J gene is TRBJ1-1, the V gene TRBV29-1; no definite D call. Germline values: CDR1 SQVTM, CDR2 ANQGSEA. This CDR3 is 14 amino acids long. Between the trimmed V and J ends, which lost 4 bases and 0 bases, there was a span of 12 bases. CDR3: CSVGPLQVNTEAFF. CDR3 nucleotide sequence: TGCAGCGTTGGACCCCTGCAGGTGAACACTGAAGCTTTCTTT. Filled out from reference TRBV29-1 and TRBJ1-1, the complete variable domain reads SAVISQKPSRDICQRGTSLTIQCQVDSQVTMMFWYRQQPGQSLTLIATANQGSEATYESGFVIDKFPISRPNLTFSTLTVSNMSPEDSSIYLCSVGPLQVNTEAFFGQGTRLTVV.

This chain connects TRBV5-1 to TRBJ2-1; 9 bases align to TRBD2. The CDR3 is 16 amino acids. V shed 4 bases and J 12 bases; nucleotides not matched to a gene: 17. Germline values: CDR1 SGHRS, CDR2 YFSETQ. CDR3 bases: TGCGCCAGCAGCCAGACCGCTAGCGGGGAAGGAGTTGGGCAGTTCTTC. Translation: CASSQTASGEGVGQFF.

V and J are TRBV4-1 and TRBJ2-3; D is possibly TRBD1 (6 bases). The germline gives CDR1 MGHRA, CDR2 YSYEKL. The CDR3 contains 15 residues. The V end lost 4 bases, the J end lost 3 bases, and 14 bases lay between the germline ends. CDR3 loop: CASSPRQGRTDTQYF. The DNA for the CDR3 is TGCGCCAGCAGCCCTAGGCAGGGGCGGACAGATACGCAGTATTTT.

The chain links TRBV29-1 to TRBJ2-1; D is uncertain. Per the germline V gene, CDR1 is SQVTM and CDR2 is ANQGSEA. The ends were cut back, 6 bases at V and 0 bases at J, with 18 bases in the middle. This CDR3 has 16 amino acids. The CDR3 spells CSVAQQTASSYNEQFF. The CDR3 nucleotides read TGCAGCGTCGCACAACAGACTGCGAGCTCCTACAATGAGCAGTTCTTC.

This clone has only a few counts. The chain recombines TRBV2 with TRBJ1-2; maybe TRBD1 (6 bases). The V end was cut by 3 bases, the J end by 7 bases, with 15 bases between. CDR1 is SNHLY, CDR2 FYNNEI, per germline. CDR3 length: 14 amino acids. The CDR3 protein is CASSEEGEGTGYTF. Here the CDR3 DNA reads TGTGCCAGCAGTGAGGAGGGGGAAGGAACTGGCTACACCTTC.

The CDR3 here is CASSYNGGTPGGYTF. The CDR3 DNA reads as TGTGCCAGCAGTTACAATGGGGGGACCCCGGGTGGCTACACCTTC. V and J are TRBV6-6 and TRBJ1-2; a weak D match, TRBD1 (5 bases). V lost 2 bases, J lost 7 bases, and 17 bases lay in between. CDR1 and CDR2 (germline): MNHNY, SVGAGI (reference sequence). This CDR3 contains 15 residues.

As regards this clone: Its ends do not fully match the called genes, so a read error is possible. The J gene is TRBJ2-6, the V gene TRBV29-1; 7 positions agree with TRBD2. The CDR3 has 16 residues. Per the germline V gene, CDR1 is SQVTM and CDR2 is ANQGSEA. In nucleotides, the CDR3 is TGCAGCGCTGAAGATCTTGCGGGGGCTGGGGCCAACGTCCTGACTTTC. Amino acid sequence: CSAEDLAGAGANVLTF. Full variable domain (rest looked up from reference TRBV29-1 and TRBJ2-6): SAVISQKPSRDICQRGTSLTIQCQVDSQVTMMFWYRQQPGQSLTLIATANQGSEATYESGFVIDKFPISRPNLTFSTLTVSNMSPEDSSIYLCSAEDLAGAGANVLTFGAGSRLTVL.

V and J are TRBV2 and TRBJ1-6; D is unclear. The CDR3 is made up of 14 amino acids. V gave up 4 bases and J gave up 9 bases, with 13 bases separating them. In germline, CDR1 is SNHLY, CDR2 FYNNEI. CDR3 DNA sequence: TGTGCCAGCAGTGCACGTCCCTACGGTTCACCCCTCCACTTT. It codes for CASSARPYGSPLHF.

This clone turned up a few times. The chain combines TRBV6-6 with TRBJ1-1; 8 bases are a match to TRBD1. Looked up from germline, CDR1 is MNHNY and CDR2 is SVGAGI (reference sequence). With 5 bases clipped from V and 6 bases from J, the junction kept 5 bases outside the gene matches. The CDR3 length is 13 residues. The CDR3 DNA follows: TGTGCCAGCAGTCAGGGACAGGTAGCTGAAGCTTTCTTT. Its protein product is CASSQGQVAEAFF.

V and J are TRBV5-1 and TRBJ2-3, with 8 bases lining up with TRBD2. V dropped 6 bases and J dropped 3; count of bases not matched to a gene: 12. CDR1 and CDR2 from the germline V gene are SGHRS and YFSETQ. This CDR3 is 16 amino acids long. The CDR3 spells CASMPRGGGRTDTQYF. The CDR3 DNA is TGCGCCAGCATGCCCCGGGGGGGCGGGAGGACAGATACGCAGTATTTT.

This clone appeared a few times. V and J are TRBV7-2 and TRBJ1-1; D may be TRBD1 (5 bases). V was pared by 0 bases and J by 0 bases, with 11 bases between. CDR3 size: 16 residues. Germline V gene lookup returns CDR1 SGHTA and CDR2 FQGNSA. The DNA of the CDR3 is TGTGCCAGCAGCTTAGCGAGAGGGGTGATGAACACTGAAGCTTTCTTT. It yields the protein CASSLARGVMNTEAFF.